The subject of this entry is one T cell receptor (beta chain). It has no known antigen specificity. No much larger clonotype is one base removed from it; base qualities were not supplied. V loses 4 bases, J loses 6 bases, and the germline ends lie 12 bases apart. The CDR3 has 14 amino acids, counting the end cysteine and phenylalanine. Only the CDR3 region is kept as DNA, spanning 42 bases read in frame from base 1. CDR1 LGHDT and CDR2 YNNKEL are derived from the germline V gene (reference sequence). This entry comes from a study of T cell responses to AZD1222 COVID-19 vaccine (dated by TCRdb to the early 2020s). In the study overall: A total of 230 to 250 trial participants underwent TCR sequencing, of whom 200 to 220 had received two doses of AZD1222 and some 25 had received two doses of the MenACWY control vaccine. Trial participants were enrolled into age subgroups of 18-55, 56-69 and 70-plus years, which contained 148, 28 and 57 TCR-sequenced participants, respectively. Paper-wide results and their limitations: No day 14 peak-response samples were available, so repertoires were characterized only after the peak T cell response. The vaccine-associated CD4 TCRs covered the entire spike protein, and the dominant responses fell in regions 160-218 and 743-854. Conclusions about previously exposed vaccinees are limited because only a handful of AZD1222 recipients were SARS-CoV-2 seropositive at baseline. Reportedly, close to half of the unique spike-specific TCRs recognized epitopes lying outside the regions that are mutated in the B.1.351 and B.1.1.7 variants. Spike-specific TCR breadth and depth rose significantly after two AZD1222 doses compared with day 0 and with MenACWY recipients. Most participants were white British and females outnumbered males, and the authors suggested that clonal diversity may have been underestimated. The 56-69-year group was small, and its depth increase did not reach significance, likely because of low power.

The CDR3 regions of human TCRbeta chains were subjected to immunosequencing. The authors' analysis ran thus. TCRs in the repertoires were compared against a reference library of SARS-CoV-2-specific TCRs that had been generated with the MIRA antigen-specificity platform. Breadth was defined as the fraction of unique TCRs that were SARS-CoV-2-associated, and depth was defined as the fraction of total T cells that were SARS-CoV-2-associated. Each spike-specific TCR was assigned to its reactive spike region and to a CD4 or CD8 class using the MIRA data. Log10-transformed breadth and depth values were compared by one-way ANOVA with Sidak's multiple comparisons tests. TCRdb provides this immuneACCESS table in a form limited to in-frame rearrangements. Some clones are lacking; in checked studies, under half of them reflect an unresolved V gene, and why the rest are absent is not known. The V and J calls and the clone size are those of that table, but D and trimming were determined from the DNA. The sample records approximately 150,000 clones, approximately 88% of which are singletons. In total, the top ten clones hold roughly 3.5% of the sample.

The sample's time point label is to be understood as: baseline before first vaccination. The treatment or condition tag for this specimen amounts to: meningococcal conjugate vaccine given as trial control. Vaccinee samples came from UK trials COV001 and COV002, including a single-blind randomized controlled phase 2/3 trial of AZD1222 (ChAdOx1 nCoV-19) in healthy adults. Trial participant PBMC samples were collected at day 0 and day 28 after the second dose for TCRbeta chain sequencing. Recombination connected TRBV3-1 (or the pseudogene TRBV3-2) to TRBJ2-2; too little of a D gene remains to name it. This sequence was found in an adult in good health. Sequenced material: peripheral blood, taken on day 0 of MenACWY control vaccination. At the DNA level, the sequence is TGTGCCAGCAGCCTCCCATTGAAGGCCGGGGAGCTGTTTTTT. It specifies CASSLPLKAGELFF.